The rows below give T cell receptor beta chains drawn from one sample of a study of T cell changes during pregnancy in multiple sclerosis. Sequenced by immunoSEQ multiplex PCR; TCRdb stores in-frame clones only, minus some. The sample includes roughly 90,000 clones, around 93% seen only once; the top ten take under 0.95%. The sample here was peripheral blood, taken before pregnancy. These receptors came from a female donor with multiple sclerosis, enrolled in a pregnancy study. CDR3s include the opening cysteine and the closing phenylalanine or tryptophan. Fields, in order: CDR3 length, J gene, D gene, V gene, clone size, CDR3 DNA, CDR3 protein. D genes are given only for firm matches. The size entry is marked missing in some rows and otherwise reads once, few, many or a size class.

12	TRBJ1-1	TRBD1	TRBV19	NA	TGTGCCAGCTTAAACAGGGGGCTAGGAGCTTTCTTT	CASLNRGLGAFF
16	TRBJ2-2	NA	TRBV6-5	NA	TGTGCCAGCAGTTACGGTCGGACAGCGAACACCGGGGAGCTGTTTTTT	CASSYGRTANTGELFF
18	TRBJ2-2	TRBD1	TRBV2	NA	TGTGCCAGCAGGGCCCTACCGGGACAGGGGGCGAACACCGGGGAGCTGTTTTTT	CASRALPGQGANTGELFF
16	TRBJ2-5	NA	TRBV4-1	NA	TGCGCCAGCAGCCAAGATTGGCAGGGAATCCGGGAGACCCAGTACTTC	CASSQDWQGIRETQYF
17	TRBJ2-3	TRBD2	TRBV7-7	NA	TGTGCCAGCAGCTCAAGACCAGCGGGAGGAGTTACAGATACGCAGTATTTT	CASSSRPAGGVTDTQYF
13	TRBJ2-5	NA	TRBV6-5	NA	TGTGCCAGCAGTTTGTGGCAGCAAGAGACCCAGTACTTC	CASSLWQQETQYF
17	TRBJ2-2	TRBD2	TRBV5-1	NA	TGCGCCAGCAGCTTGGCCTTGGCGGGGGGTCTAGCCGGGGAGCTGTTTTTT	CASSLALAGGLAGELFF
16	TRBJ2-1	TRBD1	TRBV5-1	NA	TGCGCCAGCAGCTTAGCCGGGACAGGGGCTTTGGTTGAGCAGTTCTTC	CASSLAGTGALVEQFF
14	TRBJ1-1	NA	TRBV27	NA	TGTGCCAGCAGCCCAGGGGTTAGGAACACTGAAGCTTTCTTT	CASSPGVRNTEAFF
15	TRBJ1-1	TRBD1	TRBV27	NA	TGTGCCAGCAGTTTCCGGACAGGGGGAAACACTGAAGCTTTCTTT	CASSFRTGGNTEAFF
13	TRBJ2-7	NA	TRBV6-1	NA	TGTGCCAGCAGTGAAGGGACAAAAAACGAGCAGTACTTC	CASSEGTKNEQYF
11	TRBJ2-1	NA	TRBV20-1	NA	TGCAGTGCTAGTGCGGACGCCGACAGATTCTTC	CSASADADRFF
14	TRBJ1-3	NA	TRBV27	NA	TGTGCCAGCAGTACGGCAGGGGCTGGAAACACCATATATTTT	CASSTAGAGNTIYF
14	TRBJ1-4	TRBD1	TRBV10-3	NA	TGTGCCATCAGCCGGGACAGGGATCTTGAAAAACTGTTTTTT	CAISRDRDLEKLFF
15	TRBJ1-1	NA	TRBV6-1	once	TGTGCCAGCAGTGTCCCCACTTTTGCTTCGACTGAAGCTTTCTTT	CASSVPTFASTEAFF
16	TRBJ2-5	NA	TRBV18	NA	TGTGCCAGCTCACCACCGGGCCTCCGATTCCAAGAGACCCAGTACTTC	CASSPPGLRFQETQYF
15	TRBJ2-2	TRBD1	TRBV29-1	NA	TGCAGCGTCAAGGAACCGGGACAGGGGACCGGGGAGCTGTTTTTT	CSVKEPGQGTGELFF
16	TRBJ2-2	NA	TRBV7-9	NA	TGTGCCAGCAGCTTAGTTCCGACAGAAAGCACCGGGGAGCTGTTTTTT	CASSLVPTESTGELFF
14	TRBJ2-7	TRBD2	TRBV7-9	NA	TGTGCCAGCAGCTCTAGCGGGAGAGCCTACGAGCAGTACTTC	CASSSSGRAYEQYF
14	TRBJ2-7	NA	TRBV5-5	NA	TGTGCCAGCAGCGTAGGGGTGGTGGCCTACGAGCAGTACTTC	CASSVGVVAYEQYF
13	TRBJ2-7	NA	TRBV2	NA	TGTGCCAGTGTGGAAGGGGCATCCTACGAGCAGTACTTC	CASVEGASYEQYF
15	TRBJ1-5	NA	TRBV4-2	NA	TGTGCCAGCAGCCAGACAGCAGATAGCAATCAGCCCCAGCATTTT	CASSQTADSNQPQHF
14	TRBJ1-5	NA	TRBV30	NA	TGTGCCTGGAGTGTAATGACTTTTAATCAGCCCCAGCATTTT	CAWSVMTFNQPQHF
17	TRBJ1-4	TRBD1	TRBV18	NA	TGTGCCAGCTCACAAACTCGCGGACAGGGGACTAATGAAAAACTGTTTTTT	CASSQTRGQGTNEKLFF
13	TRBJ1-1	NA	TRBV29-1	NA	TGCAGCTATTCCGGGACACTGAACACTGAAGCTTTCTTT	CSYSGTLNTEAFF
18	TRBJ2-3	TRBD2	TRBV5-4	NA	TGTGCCAGCAGCTTCTCCAATTCACTAGCGGGGGGCACAGATACGCAGTATTTT	CASSFSNSLAGGTDTQYF
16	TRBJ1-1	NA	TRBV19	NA	TGTGCCAGTAGTTCTGCGGGCAGGAGGATGAACACTGAAGCTTTCTTT	CASSSAGRRMNTEAFF
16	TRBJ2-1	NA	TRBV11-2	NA	TGTGCCAGCAGCCATATTAGCACCTACTCCTACAATGAGCAGTTCTTC	CASSHISTYSYNEQFF
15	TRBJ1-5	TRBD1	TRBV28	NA	TGTGCCAGCAGTCCCCTCGGACAGGGCAATCAGCCCCAGCATTTT	CASSPLGQGNQPQHF
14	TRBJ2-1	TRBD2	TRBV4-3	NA	TGCGCCAGCAGCCAGGGGACTAGCGGGGGGGCACAGTTCTTC	CASSQGTSGGAQFF
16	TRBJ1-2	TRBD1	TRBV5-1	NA	TGCGCCAGCAGCCCGGGGGACAGATACCCTGGAGATGGCTACACCTTC	CASSPGDRYPGDGYTF
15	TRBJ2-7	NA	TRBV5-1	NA	TGCGCCAGCAGCAGCCCAGGGAATTCCATGGGCGAGCAGTACTTC	CASSSPGNSMGEQYF
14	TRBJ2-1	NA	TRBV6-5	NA	TGTGCCAGCCAAGGGGGCGGGAACGACAATGAGCAGTTCTTC	CASQGGGNDNEQFF
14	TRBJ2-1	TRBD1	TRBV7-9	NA	TGTGCCAGCAGCTTAGGACAGGGAAACAATGAGCAGTTCTTC	CASSLGQGNNEQFF
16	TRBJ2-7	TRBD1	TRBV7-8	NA	TGTGCCAGCAGCCTAGGCCGACAGGGTGACTACTACGAGCAGTACTTC	CASSLGRQGDYYEQYF
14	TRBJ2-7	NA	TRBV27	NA	TGTGCCAGCAGTTTGAGTGGCAGCGGGTACGAGCAGTACTTC	CASSLSGSGYEQYF
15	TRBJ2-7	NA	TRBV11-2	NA	TGTGCCAGCAGCTTAGATGGGGGAGGGGGTCTCGAGCAGTACTTC	CASSLDGGGGLEQYF
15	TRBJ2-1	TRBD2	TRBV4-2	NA	TGTGCCAGCAGCCTAATAGCGGGAGGGCGAAATGAGCAGTTCTTC	CASSLIAGGRNEQFF
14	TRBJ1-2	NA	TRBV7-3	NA	TGTGCCAGCAGCTATGACATTACTAACTATGGCTACACCTTC	CASSYDITNYGYTF